Included here is one T cell receptor beta chain sequence, with context. Antigen unknown. With the Oncomine TCR Beta short-read assay, DNA from cultured CD4+ T cells was sequenced. Using its own MiXCR run on the PCR reads, TCRdb lists one record per CDR3 protein. The sample holds 10,000 to 13,000 distinct CDR3 sequences, 54% seen once. The sample originates from a study of vaccination and CD4 T cells after COVID-19. Study at large: Participants received two doses of either BNT162b2 or mRNA-1273 vaccine.

CDR3 length: 14 amino acids. The germline V gene encodes CDR1 SEHNR and CDR2 FQNEAQ (reference sequence). V shed 4 bases and J 4 bases; nucleotides not matched to a gene: 3. Treatment noted: roughly 10-day PBMC culture with coronavirus spike peptide pools or control peptides (ViraFEST assay). The chain carries TRBV7-9 and TRBJ2-2; 7 bases agree with TRBD1. The sequence was obtained from a human donor who had recovered from COVID-19. Sample: CD4+ T cells from blood, cultured in vitro. In DNA, the CDR3 is TGTGCCAGCAGCTCGTACAGGGGCACCGGGGAGCTGTTTTTT. This codes for CASSSYRGTGELFF.